The 6 T cell receptor beta chains reported below all come from one sample, sequenced in a study of T cell changes during pregnancy in multiple sclerosis. Repertoires were generated with immunoSEQ multiplex PCR, while TCRdb's copy carries only in-frame clones and drops some. The data show around 66,000 clones, under 95% seen once. The sequences come from peripheral blood, collected in the first trimester of pregnancy. The receptors stem from a female donor in good health, enrolled as a control in a pregnancy study.

This clone showed up just once. This chain links TRBV27 with TRBJ2-5, with 9 bases identical to TRBD2. Germline V CDR1 and CDR2: MNHEY, SMNVEV (reference sequence). With 5 bases clipped from V and 5 bases from J, the junction kept 9 bases outside the gene matches. This CDR3 contains 15 residues. CDR3 sequence: CASSPLAGGGETQYF. The CDR3 nucleotides read TGTGCCAGCAGTCCCCTTGCGGGAGGGGGGGAGACCCAGTACTTC.

This chain links TRBV7-3 with TRBJ2-1; TRBD1 aligns across 8 bases. Germline V gene sequence: CDR1 SGHTA, CDR2 FQGTGA. This CDR3 is built from 14 residues. The junction had 7 bases not matched to a gene; V was cut back by 4 bases and J by 8 bases. The CDR3 nucleotides read TGTGCCAGCAGCTCAAGGACAGGGCGCGATGAGCAGTTCTTC. This codes for CASSSRTGRDEQFF.

The chain joins TRBV7-3 to TRBJ2-3; unclear D gene. This CDR3 region has 13 residues. Trimming shortened V by 5 bases and J by 4 bases, and 10 bases separated the two germline ends. Germline V gives CDR1 SGHTA, CDR2 FQGTGA. CDR3 amino acids: CASSRVEADTQYF. The CDR3 DNA reads TGTGCCAGCAGCAGAGTAGAGGCAGATACGCAGTATTTT.

The chain employs TRBV7-8 and TRBJ1-2, with D perhaps TRBD1 (5 bases). The CDR3 consists of 13 residues. The germline V gene encodes CDR1 SGHVS and CDR2 FQNEAQ. The V end was cut by 1 base, the J end by 3 bases, with 6 bases between. CDR3 nucleotide sequence: TGTGCCAGCAGCTTAGAAGGGGACTATGGCTACACCTTC. This sequence encodes CASSLEGDYGYTF.

The chain has TRBV7-9 and TRBJ1-4; 10 bases are a match to TRBD1. J lost 2 bases, V lost 9 bases, and 3 bases had no gene match. Germline V gene data show CDR1 as SEHNR and CDR2 as FQNEAQ (reference sequence). This CDR3 contains 14 residues. CDR3 sequence (DNA): TGTGCCAGTGACAGGGGGCAGACTAATGAAAAACTGTTTTTT. Encoded protein: CASDRGQTNEKLFF.

CDR3 bases: TGTGCCACCAGCAGGAACAGGGGAAGCAATCAGCCCCAGCATTTT. Translated, it gives CATSRNRGSNQPQHF. This chain connects TRBV15 to TRBJ1-5, with 7 bases that match TRBD1. After removal of 3 bases from V and 1 base from J, the junction contained 3 bases not matched to a gene. The length of the CDR3 is 15 residues. Germline CDR1 is LNHNV and CDR2 is YYDKDF (reference sequence).